This T cell receptor beta chain was identified during a study of blood T cells in healthy people across ages. Study details: About one barcoded beta molecule per two T cells was captured by template switching. General study findings and limits: The fall in TCR beta diversity per million T cells was roughly linear with age. CMV status of donors was unknown, possibly confounding expanded clonotype changes.

CDR3 length equals 15 residues. The germline V and J ends were trimmed by 1 base and 5 bases, with 12 bases remaining between them. Germline V gene data show CDR1 as SGHDN and CDR2 as FVKESK. At least ten counts were recorded for this clonotype. Its specificity is unknown. The use of a sample-barcoded 5' primer and a J-beta primer mix characterized a second PCR of about 7 to 12 cycles. A single record per CDR3 protein comes from TCRdb applying MiXCR to the 5' RACE reads. The sample shows around 900,000 distinct CDR3 sequences, roughly half of them seen only once. Material: blood. The clonotype was recovered from a woman aged 55-70 years in good health. This chain uses TRBV14 with TRBJ2-1; D not resolved. Written as DNA, the CDR3 is TGTGCCAGCAGCCAAGGTTTGGGCAAAAACAATGAGCAGTTCTTC. Translated, it gives CASSQGLGKNNEQFF. The variable domain in full, completed from reference TRBV14 and TRBJ2-1, reads EAGVTQFPSHSVIEKGQTVTLRCDPISGHDNLYWYRRVMGKEIKFLLHFVKESKQDESGMPNNRFLAERTGGTYSTLKVQPAELEDSGVYFCASSQGLGKNNEQFFGPGTRLTVL.